One and the same sample provided the 5 T cell receptor beta chains below, sequenced in a study of T cells in Graves' hyperthyroidism and ophthalmopathy. The investigators amplified TCR beta CDR3 regions from RNA transcripts. When the TCR CDR3 underwent first-round RT-PCR, the HTBI primer set was used. TCRdb used MiXCR to reprocess the multiplex PCR reads, holding one entry per CDR3 protein. The sample includes about 520,000 distinct CDR3 sequences, about 24% seen only once; the top ten take roughly 12%. Sequenced material: blood. These receptors all come from a woman aged 25 to 39 with Graves' ophthalmopathy.

This clonotype was seen many times. The chain combines TRBV6-2 or TRBV6-3 with TRBJ1-1; no firm D call. The CDR3 totals 13 residues. Germline CDR1 reads MNHEY; CDR2 reads SVGEGT. V was clipped by 8 bases and J by 4 bases, with 14 bases between them. CDR3 nucleotide sequence: TGTGCCAGCTCTGAAGTCAGTGGCACTGAAGCTTTCTTT. Protein product: CASSEVSGTEAFF.

Remarks on this clonotype: This could be a read error, since a much larger clone is one nucleotide away. J is TRBJ2-7 and V is TRBV6-5; D is undetermined. This CDR3 contains 12 residues. Germline V gives CDR1 MNHEY, CDR2 SVGAGI. Trimming cost V 8 bases and J 7 bases, with 15 bases left between them. In nucleotides, the CDR3 is TGTGCCAGCGTTGCGAGCCTTGGTGAGCAGTACTTC. It is translated as CASVASLGEQYF.

In the case of this clonotype: The junction does not match germline at one end; this may be a read error. The rearrangement uses TRBV6-5 and TRBJ1-1; unclear D gene. CDR3 size: 14 residues. From germline, CDR1 is MNHEY and CDR2 SVGAGI. This chain's CDR3 is CASSYGGVYTDAFF. The CDR3 coding sequence is TGTGCCAGCAGTTACGGTGGGGTCTACACTGATGCTTTCTTT.

This clonotype was counted a few times. The chain couples TRBV7-2 to TRBJ2-4; D remains unclear. This CDR3 spans 17 amino acids. Per the germline V gene, CDR1 is SGHTA and CDR2 is FQGNSA. The germline V and J ends were trimmed by 1 base and 6 bases, with 19 bases remaining between them. In nucleotides, the CDR3 is TGTGCCAGCAGCTTAGAACCTAGTCAGGCGGCATCAAACATTCAGTACTTC. It specifies CASSLEPSQAASNIQYF.

This clonotype was detected ten times or more. The chain couples TRBV7-9 to TRBJ1-2; a weak D match, TRBD1 (5 bases). CDR3 length equals 15 residues. Per germline, CDR1 SEHNR and CDR2 FQNEAQ (reference sequence). V was shortened by 2 bases and J by 4 bases, with 14 bases between the two germline ends. The CDR3 nucleotides read TGTGCCAGCAGCTTAAATCCGGGGGACCTCTATGGCTACACCTTC. As protein: CASSLNPGDLYGYTF.